This T cell receptor beta chain was observed in a study of blood T cell repertoires in COVID-19. The assay was immunoSEQ multiplex PCR, and TCRdb's table has in-frame clones only and misses some. The sample lists 240,000 or so clones, 90% occurring once. Deletions cut 2 bases from V and 0 bases from J, with 3 bases between. This CDR3 has 13 residues. Germline V gene lookup returns CDR1 SGHDT and CDR2 YYEEEE. Exposed enrollees had met someone with a PCR-confirmed or clinician-diagnosed COVID-19 case at some point within the 2 weeks before study entry. The TCR sequence derives from a man aged 45-60 years who had been exposed to COVID-19. Sequenced sample: PBMCs or T cells enriched from blood (not recorded which). This chain uses TRBV5-6 with TRBJ2-4; D uncertain. The CDR3 DNA reads TGTGCCAGCAGCTTCGTAGCCAAAAACATTCAGTACTTC. Its translation: CASSFVAKNIQYF. Full variable domain (remainder filled in from reference TRBV5-6 and TRBJ2-4): DAGVTQSPTHLIKTRGQQVTLRCSPKSGHDTVSWYQQALGQGPQFIFQYYEEEERQRGNFPDRFSGHQFPNYSSELNVNALLLGDSALYLCASSFVAKNIQYFGAGTRLSVL.